This T cell receptor beta chain originates from a study of spatial heterogeneity in lung cancer. Looking at the study overall: In raw reads, more than nine appearances on average were recorded for each unique TCR and UMI combination.

Germline V gene data show CDR1 as SEHNR and CDR2 as FQNEAQ (reference sequence). Deletions cut 7 bases from V and 4 bases from J, with 15 bases between. This CDR3 spans 14 amino acids. Details on this clonotype: What it recognizes is unknown.

As for time point: sample taken at primary tumor resection. Unsorted whole RNA from tumor, nontumor lung or frozen PBMC underwent sequencing. Donation came from approximately 69 patients with untreated early-stage non-small cell lung cancer. Study-level points and caveats: There were more appearances of ubiquitous expanded tumor TCRs in blood at resection than at follow-up.

Every TCR cDNA molecule bore its own unique molecular identifier. TCRdb re-called the 5' RACE reads with MiXCR, one entry per CDR3 protein. The sample has 40,000 to 45,000 distinct CDR3 sequences, roughly 13% seen once. The V gene is TRBV7-9, the J gene TRBJ2-3; D could derive from TRBD1 or TRBD2 (5 bases each). The source is a male donor with early-stage non-small cell lung cancer. This specimen consisted of PBMCs, obtained at surgery. The CDR3 spells CASTGAGYSDTQYF. DNA of the CDR3: TGTGCCAGCACCGGGGCCGGGTACTCAGATACGCAGTATTTT.